Following are 19 T cell receptor beta chains from one sample sequenced in a study of blood T cell repertoires in COVID-19. Assay used: immunoSEQ multiplex PCR; TCRdb lists only in-frame clones, some missing. Among a few hundred thousand clones, 80% to 90% were seen once, and the ten largest hold roughly a tenth. The sample comprised peripheral blood. The receptors were sampled from a woman between 70 and 85 years old with COVID-19, enrolled during active disease.

This chain uses TRBV19 with TRBJ1-1; D uncertain. The germline V and J ends were trimmed by 6 bases and 9 bases, with 14 bases remaining between them. The germline V gene encodes CDR1 LNHDA and CDR2 SQIVND (reference sequence). CDR3 length equals 12 residues. The CDR3 protein is CASRVAGAKAFF. DNA of the CDR3: TGTGCCAGTAGGGTAGCGGGAGCCAAAGCTTTCTTT.

The rearrangement links TRBV5-5 to TRBJ2-3; TRBD2 might be the D (6 bases). V was trimmed by 3 bases and J by 2 bases, leaving 10 bases between them. Germline assignment: CDR1 SGHKS and CDR2 YYEKEE (reference sequence). The CDR3 totals 14 residues. CDR3 sequence: CASSSSEITDTQYF. CDR3 sequence (DNA): TGTGCCAGCAGCTCTAGCGAGATCACAGATACGCAGTATTTT.

A note on this clone: In the same sample, other DNA sequences code for this CDR3. J is TRBJ2-1 and V is TRBV10-3, with D unclear. The V gene lost 2 bases and the J gene lost 7 bases, with 3 bases spanning the gap. Germline assignment: CDR1 ENHRY and CDR2 SYGVKD. This CDR3 has 11 residues. The CDR3 DNA is TGTGCCATCAGTGAGCTTAATGAGCAGTTCTTC. It is translated as CAISELNEQFF.

The CDR3 DNA reads TGTGCTAGTGGTTTGACCTTAGCGGGAGGACTAACAGATACGCAGTATTTT. Residues: CASGLTLAGGLTDTQYF. The chain combines TRBV12-5 with TRBJ2-3, with TRBD2 identical over 10 bases. The length of the CDR3 is 17 residues. V dropped 2 bases and J dropped 3; count of bases not matched to a gene: 8. CDR1 and CDR2 (germline): LGHNT, FRNRAP.

The chain recombines TRBV5-6 with TRBJ1-2; 9 bases line up with TRBD1. Germline CDR1 is SGHDT and CDR2 is YYEEEE. This CDR3 region has 16 residues. V trimming: 5 bases; J trimming: 4 bases; junction bases outside the gene matches: 12. DNA for the CDR3: TGTGCCAGCAGTTCGCCCCGGGACAGGGAGGTCTATGGCTACACCTTC. Protein: CASSSPRDREVYGYTF.

CDR3 amino acids: CASSLGLGTYEQYF. In nucleotides, the CDR3 is TGTGCCAGCAGCCTCGGACTAGGGACCTACGAGCAGTACTTC. The chain uses TRBV3-1 (or the pseudogene TRBV3-2) and TRBJ2-7; TRBD2 matches at 7 bases. Germline V gene data show CDR1 as LGHDT and CDR2 as YNNKEL (reference sequence). Trimming took 4 bases from V and 2 from J; bases not matched to a gene: 5. This CDR3 is built from 14 residues.

This clone was recorded a few times. The chain has TRBV9 and TRBJ1-5; possible D gene TRBD1, 5 bases. The germline V gene encodes CDR1 SGDLS and CDR2 YYNGEE. Trimming removed 0 bases at V and 4 bases at J, with 11 bases between. The CDR3 sequence is 15 residues long. CDR3 amino acids: CASSVEAGRNQPQHF. The CDR3 DNA follows: TGTGCCAGCAGCGTAGAGGCAGGGCGAAATCAGCCCCAGCATTTT.

The chain uses TRBV5-1 and TRBJ1-2, with TRBD1 as a possible D gene (6 bases). The CDR3 covers 14 residues. The germline V and J ends were trimmed by 0 bases and 4 bases, with 10 bases remaining between them. CDR1 and CDR2 from the germline V gene are SGHRS and YFSETQ. CDR3 in DNA: TGCGCCAGCAGCTTGGGACAGGCGACCTATGGCTACACCTTC. Protein: CASSLGQATYGYTF.

DNA for the CDR3: TGTGCCAGCAGCTTAGGGGCTAGCGGAACTTACGAGCAGTACTTC. Translated, it gives CASSLGASGTYEQYF. The V gene is TRBV7-2, the J gene TRBJ2-7; 7 bases are a match to TRBD2. V shed 1 base and J 4 bases; nucleotides not matched to a gene: 7. The CDR3 runs 15 residues. Germline CDR1 is SGHTA and CDR2 is FQGNSA.

The rearrangement uses TRBV13 and TRBJ1-1; no definite D call. The CDR3 has 14 amino acids. V shed 5 bases and J shed 1 base, with 11 bases lying between them. Per the germline V gene, CDR1 is PRHDT and CDR2 is FYEKMQ (reference sequence). The DNA of the CDR3 is TGTGCCAGCAGCCCCTATACCCCGAACACTGAAGCTTTCTTT. It specifies CASSPYTPNTEAFF.

The CDR3 DNA reads TGCGCCAGCAGCCCCCCCACTAGCGAGCCCTACAATGAGCAGTTCTTC. It yields the protein CASSPPTSEPYNEQFF. V gene TRBV4-1 combines with J gene TRBJ2-1, with TRBD2 matching 7 bases. The CDR3 runs to 16 residues. Per germline, CDR1 MGHRA and CDR2 YSYEKL. The ends lost 4 bases at V and 2 bases at J; junction bases unmatched: 8.

The gene calls are TRBV4-3 and TRBJ1-2, with D perhaps TRBD1 (6 bases). V lost 4 bases to trimming and J lost 9 bases, with 18 bases between them. The germline gives CDR1 LGHNA, CDR2 YSLEER. This CDR3 spans 14 amino acids. The CDR3 DNA follows: TGCGCCAGCAGCCGAGATGGGACAAAGAACAGCTACACCTTC. Translation gives CASSRDGTKNSYTF.

The chain has TRBV29-1 and TRBJ1-1; no reliable D call. V was shortened by 0 bases and J by 1 base, with 12 bases between the two germline ends. The length of the CDR3 is 15 residues. CDR1 SQVTM and CDR2 ANQGSEA come from the germline V gene. CDR3 region: CSVEEWASSNTEAFF. The CDR3 DNA is TGCAGCGTTGAAGAATGGGCCAGCTCGAACACTGAAGCTTTCTTT.

The V and J genes are TRBV6-6 and TRBJ1-5, with 8 bases aligning to TRBD1. The CDR3 has 15 residues. V lost 6 bases, J lost 2 bases, and 6 bases stayed unmatched. Germline lookup yields CDR1 MNHNY and CDR2 SVGAGI (reference sequence). The CDR3 DNA reads as TGTGCCAGCAGCAAAGACAGGGGAGGCAATCAGCCCCAGCATTTT. This translates into CASSKDRGGNQPQHF.

The chain carries TRBV10-3 and TRBJ2-1; TRBD2 aligns across 11 bases. CDR3 length: 16 amino acids. CDR1 ENHRY and CDR2 SYGVKD come from the germline V gene. With 4 bases clipped from V and 5 bases from J, the junction kept 7 bases outside the gene matches. The CDR3 DNA sequence: TGTGCCATCAGTGGCCCGGGACTAGCGGATGACAATGAGCAGTTCTTC. Encoded protein: CAISGPGLADDNEQFF.

The chain joins TRBV6-2 or TRBV6-3 to TRBJ1-5; D gene uncertain. The CDR3 has 15 residues. In germline, CDR1 is MNHEY, CDR2 SVGEGT. V lost 2 bases, J lost 0 bases, and 8 bases lay in between. The CDR3 region is CASSYADFSNQPQHF. The CDR3 nucleotides read TGTGCCAGCAGTTACGCAGATTTTAGCAATCAGCCCCAGCATTTT.

The chain joins TRBV9 to TRBJ2-1; 9 bases line up with TRBD1. This CDR3 has 17 amino acids. The J segment lost 6 bases and the V segment lost 3 bases, leaving 13 bases of the junction unmatched. Germline CDR1 SGDLS, CDR2 YYNGEE. CDR3 in DNA: TGTGCCAGCAGCGAGTCAATTCTCGGGACAGGGACCAATGAGCAGTTCTTC. Translated: CASSESILGTGTNEQFF.

The chain recombines TRBV15 with TRBJ1-5; a possible D gene is TRBD1 (5 bases). V was trimmed by 3 bases and J by 7 bases, leaving 13 bases between them. The CDR3 is 14 amino acids. Looked up from germline, CDR1 is LNHNV and CDR2 is YYDKDF (reference sequence). The CDR3 spells CATSSAGLIQPQHF. The CDR3 coding sequence is TGTGCCACCAGCAGCGCAGGGTTGATCCAGCCCCAGCATTTT.

This chain connects TRBV7-2 to TRBJ2-1; no clear D gene. This CDR3 contains 13 residues. CDR1 is SGHTA, CDR2 FQGNSA, per germline. V shed 2 bases and J shed 6 bases, with 8 bases lying between them. The CDR3 bases are TGTGCCAGCAGCTTACTTCGAGCCAATGAGCAGTTCTTC. It is translated as CASSLLRANEQFF.